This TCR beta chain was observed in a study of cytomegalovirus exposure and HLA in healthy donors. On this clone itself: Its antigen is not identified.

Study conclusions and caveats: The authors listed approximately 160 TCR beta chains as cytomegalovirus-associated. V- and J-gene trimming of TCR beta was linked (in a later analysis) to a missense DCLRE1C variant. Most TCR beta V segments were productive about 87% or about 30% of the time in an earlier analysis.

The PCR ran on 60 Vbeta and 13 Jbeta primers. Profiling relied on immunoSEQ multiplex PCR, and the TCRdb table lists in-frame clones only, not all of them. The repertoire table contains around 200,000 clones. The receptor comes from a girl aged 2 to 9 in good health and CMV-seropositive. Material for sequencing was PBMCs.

The CDR3 loop reads CASSLLGGQGGTGNTIYF. CDR3 DNA: TGTGCCAGCAGTTTATTGGGTGGGCAGGGAGGGACTGGAAACACCATATATTTT. V is TRBV28 and J is TRBJ1-3; weak D call: TRBD1 (5 bases). Germline V gene lookup returns CDR1 MDHEN and CDR2 SYDVKM. The CDR3 has 18 amino acids. V was trimmed by 1 base and J by 2 bases, leaving 18 bases between them.